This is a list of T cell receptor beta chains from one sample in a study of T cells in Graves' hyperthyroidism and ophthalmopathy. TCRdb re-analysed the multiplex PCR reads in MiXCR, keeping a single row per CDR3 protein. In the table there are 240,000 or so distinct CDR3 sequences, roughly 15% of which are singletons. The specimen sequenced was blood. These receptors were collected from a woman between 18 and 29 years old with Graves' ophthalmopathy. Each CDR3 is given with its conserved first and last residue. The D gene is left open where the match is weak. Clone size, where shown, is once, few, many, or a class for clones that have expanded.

cdr3_aa: CASSSQTNYGYTF
cdr3_nt: TGTGCCAGCAGTTCTCAGACAAACTATGGCTACACCTTC
d_call: .
v_call: TRBV28
cdr3_length: 13
clone_size: .
j_call: TRBJ1-2

cdr3_aa: CASSVAGNTEAFF
cdr3_nt: TGTGCCAGCAGCGTAGCAGGGAACACTGAAGCTTTCTTT
d_call: .
v_call: TRBV9
cdr3_length: 13
clone_size: many
j_call: TRBJ1-1

cdr3_aa: CSARELAKSYNEQFF
cdr3_nt: TGCAGTGCTAGGGAACTAGCCAAATCCTACAATGAGCAGTTCTTC
d_call: .
v_call: TRBV20-1
cdr3_length: 15
clone_size: many
j_call: TRBJ2-1

cdr3_aa: CASSISSNQPQHF
cdr3_nt: TGTGCCAGTAGTATAAGTAGCAATCAGCCCCAGCATTTT
d_call: .
v_call: TRBV19
cdr3_length: 13
clone_size: few
j_call: TRBJ1-5

cdr3_aa: CASSPPNSGRAGDTQYF
cdr3_nt: TGTGCCAGCTCACCACCGAATAGCGGGAGGGCCGGAGATACGCAGTATTTT
d_call: TRBD2
v_call: TRBV18
cdr3_length: 17
clone_size: many
j_call: TRBJ2-3

cdr3_aa: CATSDPGTGSNQPQHF
cdr3_nt: TGTGCCACCAGTGATCCAGGGACAGGTAGCAATCAGCCCCAGCATTTT
d_call: TRBD1
v_call: TRBV24-1
cdr3_length: 16
clone_size: many
j_call: TRBJ1-5

cdr3_aa: CASSPNRGPRYEQYF
cdr3_nt: TGTGCCAGCAGCCCAAACAGGGGCCCCCGGTACGAGCAGTACTTC
d_call: TRBD1
v_call: TRBV7-9
cdr3_length: 15
clone_size: many
j_call: TRBJ2-7

cdr3_aa: CASSEWDLLNPISPQGNNSPLHF
cdr3_nt: TGTGCCAGCAGTGAATGGGACCTGCTTAATCCGATATCACCACAGGGGAACAATTCACCCCTCCACTTT
d_call: TRBD1
v_call: TRBV2
cdr3_length: 23
clone_size: many
j_call: TRBJ1-6

cdr3_aa: CASSLTAGAPDTQYF
cdr3_nt: TGTGCCAGCAGCCTCACAGCGGGAGCACCAGATACGCAGTATTTT
d_call: TRBD2
v_call: TRBV7-9
cdr3_length: 15
clone_size: many
j_call: TRBJ2-3

cdr3_aa: CASSLRTPRTSVSLEHEQFF
cdr3_nt: TGTGCCAGCAGTTTACGGACCCCCCGGACTAGCGTCTCCCTTGAGCATGAGCAGTTCTTC
d_call: TRBD2
v_call: TRBV28
cdr3_length: 20
clone_size: .
j_call: TRBJ2-1

cdr3_aa: CASSKYQETQYF
cdr3_nt: TGTGCCAGCAGTAAATACCAAGAGACCCAGTACTTC
d_call: .
v_call: TRBV28
cdr3_length: 12
clone_size: many
j_call: TRBJ2-5

cdr3_aa: CARDGAFNGYTF
cdr3_nt: TGTGCCCGGGACGGAGCTTTTAATGGCTACACCTTC
d_call: .
v_call: TRBV15
cdr3_length: 12
clone_size: few
j_call: TRBJ1-2

cdr3_aa: CASSTRGAGTARYTF
cdr3_nt: TGTGCCAGCAGCACCCGAGGGGCCGGGACAGCTCGCTACACCTTC
d_call: TRBD1
v_call: TRBV7-2
cdr3_length: 15
clone_size: .
j_call: TRBJ1-2

cdr3_aa: CASSLSLTSLGGYTF
cdr3_nt: TGTGCCAGCAGCTTGTCTCTTACCTCCTTGGGTGGCTACACCTTC
d_call: .
v_call: TRBV11-2
cdr3_length: 15
clone_size: .
j_call: TRBJ1-2

cdr3_aa: CASTPTGENEKLFF
cdr3_nt: TGTGCCAGCACCCCGACAGGCGAAAATGAAAAACTGTTTTTT
d_call: .
v_call: TRBV11-2
cdr3_length: 14
clone_size: many
j_call: TRBJ1-4

cdr3_aa: CASNPTVRTSGGTYNEQFF
cdr3_nt: TGTGCCAGCAACCCAACGGTGAGGACTAGCGGGGGGACCTACAATGAGCAGTTCTTC
d_call: TRBD2
v_call: TRBV28
cdr3_length: 19
clone_size: .
j_call: TRBJ2-1

cdr3_aa: CASSQQTANEQFF
cdr3_nt: TGTGCCAGCAGCCAGCAGACCGCCAATGAGCAGTTCTTC
d_call: .
v_call: TRBV9
cdr3_length: 13
clone_size: many
j_call: TRBJ2-1

cdr3_aa: CASSLGGWTEAFF
cdr3_nt: TGTGCCAGCAGCTTAGGGGGGTGGACTGAAGCTTTCTTT
d_call: .
v_call: TRBV7-9
cdr3_length: 13
clone_size: many
j_call: TRBJ1-1

cdr3_aa: CASSSVQAGSKETQYF
cdr3_nt: TGTGCCAGCAGTTCCGTACAGGCGGGGTCGAAAGAGACCCAGTACTTC
d_call: .
v_call: TRBV28
cdr3_length: 16
clone_size: many
j_call: TRBJ2-5

cdr3_aa: CASSEAGSFYGYTF
cdr3_nt: TGTGCCAGCAGTGAAGCCGGCAGCTTCTATGGCTACACCTTC
d_call: .
v_call: TRBV2
cdr3_length: 14
clone_size: many
j_call: TRBJ1-2

cdr3_aa: CASSGFGGISYEQYF
cdr3_nt: TGTGCCAGCTCGGGTTTCGGGGGGATCTCCTACGAGCAGTACTTC
d_call: TRBD2
v_call: TRBV6-1
cdr3_length: 15
clone_size: many
j_call: TRBJ2-7

cdr3_aa: CASTLGSGTSGPGELFF
cdr3_nt: TGTGCCAGCACCCTAGGTTCCGGGACTAGCGGGCCCGGGGAGCTGTTTTTT
d_call: TRBD2
v_call: TRBV7-9
cdr3_length: 17
clone_size: many
j_call: TRBJ2-2

cdr3_aa: CASEAGSPDPEQFF
cdr3_nt: TGTGCCAGCGAGGCCGGGTCTCCGGATCCTGAGCAGTTCTTC
d_call: .
v_call: TRBV2
cdr3_length: 14
clone_size: many
j_call: TRBJ2-1

cdr3_aa: CASSGFPVSYEQYF
cdr3_nt: TGCGCCAGCAGCGGATTCCCTGTCTCCTACGAGCAGTACTTC
d_call: .
v_call: TRBV5-1
cdr3_length: 14
clone_size: many
j_call: TRBJ2-7

cdr3_aa: CASGRGQGTNEKLFF
cdr3_nt: TGTGCCAGCGGCAGGGGACAGGGGACTAATGAAAAACTGTTTTTT
d_call: TRBD1
v_call: TRBV5-6
cdr3_length: 15
clone_size: few
j_call: TRBJ1-4

cdr3_aa: CASSLISSGSGAQFF
cdr3_nt: TGTGCCAGCAGCTTAATCTCTAGCGGGAGCGGGGCGCAGTTCTTC
d_call: TRBD2
v_call: TRBV11-2
cdr3_length: 15
clone_size: .
j_call: TRBJ2-1

cdr3_aa: CASSPRLAGENNEQFF
cdr3_nt: TGTGCCAGCAGTCCCCGACTAGCGGGAGAAAACAATGAGCAGTTCTTC
d_call: TRBD2
v_call: TRBV28
cdr3_length: 16
clone_size: .
j_call: TRBJ2-1